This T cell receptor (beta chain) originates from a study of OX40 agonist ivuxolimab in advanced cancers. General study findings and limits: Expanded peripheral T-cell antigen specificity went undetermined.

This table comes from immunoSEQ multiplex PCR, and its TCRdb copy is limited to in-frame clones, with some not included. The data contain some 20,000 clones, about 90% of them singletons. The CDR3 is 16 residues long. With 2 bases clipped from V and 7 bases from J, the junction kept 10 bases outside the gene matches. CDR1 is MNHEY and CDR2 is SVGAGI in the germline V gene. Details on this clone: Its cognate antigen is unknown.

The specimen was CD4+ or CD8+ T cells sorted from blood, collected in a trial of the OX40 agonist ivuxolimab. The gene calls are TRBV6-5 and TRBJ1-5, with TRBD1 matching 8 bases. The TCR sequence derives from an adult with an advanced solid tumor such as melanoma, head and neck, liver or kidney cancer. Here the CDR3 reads CASSYTGGTPEQPQHF. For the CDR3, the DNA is TGTGCCAGCAGTTACACAGGGGGAACTCCTGAGCAGCCCCAGCATTTT.